The TCR beta chain under discussion was sequenced for a study of blood T cells in healthy people across ages. As for this clonotype: Its antigen is still unknown.

Study conclusions and caveats: Bulk PBMC profiling left naive and antigen-experienced comparisons inconclusive.

The use of a sample-barcoded 5' primer and a J-beta primer mix characterized a second PCR of about 7 to 12 cycles. Each cDNA molecule was tagged by a template-switch adaptor with 12 random nucleotides. TCRdb independently ran MiXCR on the 5' RACE reads; one entry per CDR3 protein. The table includes hundreds of thousands of distinct CDR3 sequences, around 45% detected once. The CDR3 totals 15 residues. Germline V lookup: CDR1 MDHEN, CDR2 SYDVKM. J was trimmed by 4 bases and V by 6 bases; bases with no gene match: 7. Donors each provided roughly 10 milliliters of peripheral blood. No fewer than 5.5 micrograms of total RNA were isolated from every sample.

The gene calls are TRBV28 and TRBJ2-3; TRBD2 agrees at 10 bases. Sequencing input: blood. This sequence originates from a man aged 80 or over in good health. The CDR3 region is CASSRAGGNPDTQYF. Here the CDR3 DNA reads TGTGCCAGCAGCAGAGCGGGGGGGAATCCAGATACGCAGTATTTT.